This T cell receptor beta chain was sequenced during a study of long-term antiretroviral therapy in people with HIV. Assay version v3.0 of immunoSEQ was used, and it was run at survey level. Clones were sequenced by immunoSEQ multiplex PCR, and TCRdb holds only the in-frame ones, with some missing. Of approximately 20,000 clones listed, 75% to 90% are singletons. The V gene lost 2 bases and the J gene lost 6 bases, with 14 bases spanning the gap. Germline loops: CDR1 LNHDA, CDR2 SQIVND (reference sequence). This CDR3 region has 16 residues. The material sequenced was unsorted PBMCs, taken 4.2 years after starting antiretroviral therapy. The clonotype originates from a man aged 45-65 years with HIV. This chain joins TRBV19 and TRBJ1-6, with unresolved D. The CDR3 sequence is CASSITPGAGNSPLHF. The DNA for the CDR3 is TGTGCCAGTAGTATAACCCCAGGCGCCGGTAATTCACCCCTCCACTTT.